This note documents a single T cell receptor (beta chain) sequence. The PCR made use of 60 Vbeta and 13 Jbeta primers. Some clones are missing from TCRdb's copy, which holds only in-frame ones; the method was immunoSEQ multiplex PCR. The data show about 170,000 clones, around 80% seen once. This sample is drawn from a study of cytomegalovirus exposure and HLA in healthy donors. This CDR3 has 17 amino acids. V lost 1 base and J lost 3; bases outside the gene matches: 10. Germline CDR1 reads SGHRS; CDR2 reads YFSETQ. The sequenced sample consisted of PBMCs. The receptor's source is a woman aged 25 to 39 in good health and CMV-seropositive. The chain has TRBV5-1 and TRBJ2-3; 8 nucleotides align to TRBD2. The DNA of the CDR3 is TGCGCCAGCAGCTTGAGATCCACCGGGGGGGCGACAGATACGCAGTATTTT. Amino acid sequence: CASSLRSTGGATDTQYF.